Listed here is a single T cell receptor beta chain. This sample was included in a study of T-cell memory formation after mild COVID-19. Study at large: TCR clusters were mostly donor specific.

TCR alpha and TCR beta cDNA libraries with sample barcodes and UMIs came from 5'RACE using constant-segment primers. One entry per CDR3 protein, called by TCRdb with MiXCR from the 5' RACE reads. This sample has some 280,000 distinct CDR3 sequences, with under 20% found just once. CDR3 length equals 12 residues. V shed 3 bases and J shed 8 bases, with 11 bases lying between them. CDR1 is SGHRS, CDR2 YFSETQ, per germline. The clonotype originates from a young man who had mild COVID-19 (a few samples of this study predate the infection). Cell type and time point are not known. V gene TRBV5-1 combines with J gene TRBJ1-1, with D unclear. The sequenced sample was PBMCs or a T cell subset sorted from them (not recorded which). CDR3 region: CASSSDPREAFF. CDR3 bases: TGCGCCAGCAGCTCGGACCCTAGGGAAGCTTTCTTT.